The rows below give T cell receptor beta chains drawn from one sample of a study of graft-versus-host responses after intestinal transplantation. These receptors are not linked to any known antigen. Generated by immunoSEQ multiplex PCR, the TCRdb table keeps only in-frame clones and is missing some. The sample holds about 90,000 clones; about 93% are singletons and the top ten take around 1.1%. Sequencing was performed on unstimulated CD8+ T cells sorted from spleen or lymph node cells, taken before transplant. These TCRs come from a human donor who was the organ donor for an intestinal transplant. The CDR3 runs from the conserved cysteine through the conserved F or W. Each record gives: CDR3 protein, CDR3 DNA, D gene, V gene, clone size, J gene. D genes are given only for firm matches. Size values are once, few and many counts, or a class for expanded clones, and some rows have none.

CDR3 protein: CASSLRLAGGEQYF
CDR3 DNA: TGTGCCAGCAGCCTAAGACTAGCGGGAGGGGAGCAGTACTTC
D gene: TRBD2
V gene: TRBV14
clone size: .
J gene: TRBJ2-7

CDR3 protein: CAWSVGRVYGYTF
CDR3 DNA: TGTGCCTGGAGTGTAGGCAGGGTCTATGGCTACACCTTC
D gene: .
V gene: TRBV30
clone size: .
J gene: TRBJ1-2

CDR3 protein: CASSSTGIGSYEQYF
CDR3 DNA: TGTGCCAGCAGCTCGACAGGGATCGGGTCCTACGAGCAGTACTTC
D gene: TRBD1
V gene: TRBV7-9
clone size: .
J gene: TRBJ2-7

CDR3 protein: CASSPTAGGFYEQYF
CDR3 DNA: TGTGCCAGCAGTCCGACAGCGGGGGGCTTCTACGAGCAGTACTTC
D gene: TRBD2
V gene: TRBV7-3
clone size: .
J gene: TRBJ2-7

CDR3 protein: CASSLVGDGNTIYF
CDR3 DNA: TGTGCCAGCAGCTTAGTAGGGGATGGAAACACCATATATTTT
D gene: .
V gene: TRBV7-2
clone size: .
J gene: TRBJ1-3

CDR3 protein: CASSFIHREISSYEQYF
CDR3 DNA: TGTGCCAGCAGTTTTATTCACCGGGAGATAAGCTCCTACGAGCAGTACTTC
D gene: .
V gene: TRBV2
clone size: once
J gene: TRBJ2-7

CDR3 protein: CAISESPSGGATSNTGELFF
CDR3 DNA: TGTGCCATCAGTGAGTCTCCTAGCGGGGGGGCCACATCGAACACCGGGGAGCTGTTTTTT
D gene: TRBD2
V gene: TRBV10-3
clone size: .
J gene: TRBJ2-2

CDR3 protein: CASSPALNNQPQHF
CDR3 DNA: TGTGCCAGCAGCCCTGCCCTAAACAATCAGCCCCAGCATTTT
D gene: .
V gene: TRBV9
clone size: .
J gene: TRBJ1-5

CDR3 protein: CASSLGTTFYEQYF
CDR3 DNA: TGTGCCAGCAGTCTCGGGACTACTTTCTACGAGCAGTACTTC
D gene: TRBD2
V gene: TRBV6-5
clone size: .
J gene: TRBJ2-7

CDR3 protein: CATSVQKLVGSNEQFF
CDR3 DNA: TGTGCCACCAGCGTACAGAAACTAGTAGGCTCCAATGAGCAGTTCTTC
D gene: .
V gene: TRBV15
clone size: .
J gene: TRBJ2-1

CDR3 protein: CASSLVSGTGAYEQYF
CDR3 DNA: TGTGCCAGCAGCTTAGTCTCCGGGACAGGTGCCTACGAGCAGTACTTC
D gene: TRBD1
V gene: TRBV11-2
clone size: .
J gene: TRBJ2-7

CDR3 protein: CASSFQRGYEQYF
CDR3 DNA: TGTGCCAGCAGCTTCCAGCGGGGGTACGAGCAGTACTTC
D gene: TRBD2
V gene: TRBV13
clone size: .
J gene: TRBJ2-7

CDR3 protein: CSTRQGTGTEAFF
CDR3 DNA: TGCAGCACACGACAGGGGACGGGCACTGAAGCTTTCTTT
D gene: TRBD1
V gene: TRBV29-1
clone size: few
J gene: TRBJ1-1

CDR3 protein: CASSQDNFYRYNTEAFF
CDR3 DNA: TGTGCCAGCAGCCAAGATAATTTTTACAGATATAACACTGAAGCTTTCTTT
D gene: .
V gene: TRBV4-2
clone size: once
J gene: TRBJ1-1

CDR3 protein: CASSLSIASGTGRYGYTF
CDR3 DNA: TGTGCCAGCAGTTTATCGATAGCTTCTGGGACAGGTCGTTATGGCTACACCTTC
D gene: TRBD1
V gene: TRBV27
clone size: .
J gene: TRBJ1-2

CDR3 protein: CASTPLASNNEQFF
CDR3 DNA: TGTGCCAGCACTCCGCTAGCGTCTAATAATGAGCAGTTCTTC
D gene: .
V gene: TRBV27
clone size: .
J gene: TRBJ2-1

CDR3 protein: CASYVKREGPHEQFF
CDR3 DNA: TGTGCCAGTTACGTAAAGCGGGAGGGCCCCCATGAGCAGTTCTTC
D gene: TRBD2
V gene: TRBV28
clone size: .
J gene: TRBJ2-1

CDR3 protein: CASSKLTTPYNSPLHF
CDR3 DNA: TGTGCCAGCAGCAAACTAACAACACCGTATAATTCACCCCTCCACTTT
D gene: .
V gene: TRBV7-9
clone size: .
J gene: TRBJ1-6

CDR3 protein: CASSELGTGTTYEQYF
CDR3 DNA: TGTGCCAGCAGTGAACTGGGGACAGGGACCACCTACGAGCAGTACTTC
D gene: TRBD1
V gene: TRBV2
clone size: .
J gene: TRBJ2-7

CDR3 protein: CASIQEGLNEQFF
CDR3 DNA: TGTGCCAGTATACAGGAGGGACTTAATGAGCAGTTCTTC
D gene: .
V gene: TRBV19
clone size: .
J gene: TRBJ2-1

CDR3 protein: CASSQVQEQLHYGYTF
CDR3 DNA: TGTGCCAGCAGCCAAGTTCAAGAACAGCTTCACTATGGCTACACCTTC
D gene: .
V gene: TRBV4-2
clone size: .
J gene: TRBJ1-2

CDR3 protein: CAISESQGSGQPQHF
CDR3 DNA: TGTGCCATCAGTGAGAGTCAGGGGTCGGGGCAGCCCCAGCATTTT
D gene: .
V gene: TRBV10-3
clone size: .
J gene: TRBJ1-5

CDR3 protein: CASSSTRDRVTDTQYF
CDR3 DNA: TGTGCCAGCAGTTCAACTCGGGACAGGGTCACAGATACGCAGTATTTT
D gene: TRBD1
V gene: TRBV6-5
clone size: .
J gene: TRBJ2-3

CDR3 protein: CASSEWEIPTGELFF
CDR3 DNA: TGTGCCAGCAGTGAATGGGAGATTCCCACCGGGGAGCTGTTTTTT
D gene: .
V gene: TRBV25-1
clone size: .
J gene: TRBJ2-2

CDR3 protein: CASSSRSGIWETQYF
CDR3 DNA: TGTGCCAGCAGCAGCAGGTCAGGGATTTGGGAGACCCAGTACTTC
D gene: .
V gene: TRBV28
clone size: .
J gene: TRBJ2-5

CDR3 protein: CAWSVGSGYTF
CDR3 DNA: TGTGCCTGGAGTGTAGGGAGTGGCTACACCTTC
D gene: .
V gene: TRBV30
clone size: once
J gene: TRBJ1-2

CDR3 protein: CAIRTGKNTGELFF
CDR3 DNA: TGTGCCATCAGGACAGGGAAGAACACCGGGGAGCTGTTTTTT
D gene: TRBD1
V gene: TRBV10-3
clone size: .
J gene: TRBJ2-2

CDR3 protein: CASSFLEGTGNQPQHF
CDR3 DNA: TGTGCCAGCAGTTTCCTCGAGGGGACAGGCAATCAGCCCCAGCATTTT
D gene: TRBD1
V gene: TRBV27
clone size: .
J gene: TRBJ1-5

CDR3 protein: CASSHIGGSTVNTEAFF
CDR3 DNA: TGTGCCAGCAGTCATATAGGGGGCTCGACAGTGAACACTGAAGCTTTCTTT
D gene: TRBD1
V gene: TRBV7-9
clone size: .
J gene: TRBJ1-1

CDR3 protein: CASSPGQGMVYEQYF
CDR3 DNA: TGTGCCAGCAGCCCCGGACAGGGAATGGTCTACGAGCAGTACTTC
D gene: TRBD1
V gene: TRBV2
clone size: .
J gene: TRBJ2-7

CDR3 protein: CASSERSRADTQYF
CDR3 DNA: TGTGCCAGCAGCGAGCGGTCCCGAGCAGATACGCAGTATTTT
D gene: .
V gene: TRBV6-6
clone size: .
J gene: TRBJ2-3

CDR3 protein: CAGGVGAEKLFF
CDR3 DNA: TGTGCCGGCGGGGTCGGGGCTGAAAAACTGTTTTTT
D gene: .
V gene: TRBV6-1
clone size: .
J gene: TRBJ1-4

CDR3 protein: CASSIGVPIGSPLHF
CDR3 DNA: TGTGCCAGTAGTATAGGTGTTCCAATCGGGTCACCCCTCCACTTT
D gene: .
V gene: TRBV19
clone size: .
J gene: TRBJ1-6

CDR3 protein: CASSLGQGIDEQYF
CDR3 DNA: TGTGCCAGCAGTTTGGGACAGGGTATCGACGAGCAGTACTTC
D gene: TRBD1
V gene: TRBV27
clone size: .
J gene: TRBJ2-7

CDR3 protein: CASSLETNTGELFF
CDR3 DNA: TGTGCCAGCAGTTTAGAGACAAACACCGGGGAGCTGTTTTTT
D gene: .
V gene: TRBV27
clone size: .
J gene: TRBJ2-2

CDR3 protein: CASTRGVTDTQYF
CDR3 DNA: TGTGCCAGCACCAGGGGGGTCACGGATACGCAGTATTTT
D gene: .
V gene: TRBV6-5
clone size: .
J gene: TRBJ2-3

CDR3 protein: CARVFGGPNTEAFF
CDR3 DNA: TGTGCCAGGGTGTTCGGGGGGCCCAACACTGAAGCTTTCTTT
D gene: .
V gene: TRBV6-5
clone size: .
J gene: TRBJ1-1

CDR3 protein: CSGDSLYGYTF
CDR3 DNA: TGCAGCGGGGACAGCCTTTATGGCTACACCTTC
D gene: TRBD1
V gene: TRBV29-1
clone size: .
J gene: TRBJ1-2

CDR3 protein: CASSVGGANEKLFF
CDR3 DNA: TGTGCCAGCAGCGTAGGGGGCGCTAATGAAAAACTGTTTTTT
D gene: .
V gene: TRBV9
clone size: .
J gene: TRBJ1-4

CDR3 protein: CASSLGMNQETQYF
CDR3 DNA: TGTGCCAGCAGCCTCGGGATGAACCAAGAGACCCAGTACTTC
D gene: .
V gene: TRBV5-4
clone size: .
J gene: TRBJ2-5

CDR3 protein: CASSRGRVGSGNTIYF
CDR3 DNA: TGTGCCAGCAGTCGAGGCCGGGTGGGCTCTGGAAACACCATATATTTT
D gene: .
V gene: TRBV7-9
clone size: once
J gene: TRBJ1-3

CDR3 protein: CASSEWDSTVYEQYF
CDR3 DNA: TGTGCCAGCAGTGAATGGGACTCCACCGTTTACGAGCAGTACTTC
D gene: .
V gene: TRBV25-1
clone size: .
J gene: TRBJ2-7